This T cell receptor (beta chain) was identified during a study of cytomegalovirus exposure and HLA in healthy donors. Notes on this clone: Its target is unknown.

PCR was performed using 60 Vbeta and 13 Jbeta primers. TCRdb keeps only in-frame clones here, not all; method: immunoSEQ multiplex PCR. The sample yields some 160,000 clones, around three quarters seen once. CDR3 size: 16 residues. V trimming: 2 bases; J trimming: 5 bases; junction bases outside the gene matches: 11. CDR1 and CDR2 from the germline V gene are MGHRA and YSYEKL. Overall study results and limits: TCR beta V- and J-gene trimming was later associated with a missense DCLRE1C variant.

The TCR was taken from a man aged 35 to 55 in good health and CMV-seronegative. The chain combines TRBV4-1 with TRBJ2-7; 8 bases line up with TRBD2. Material: PBMCs. The CDR3: CASSQLPPGGFNEQYF. The CDR3 DNA reads as TGCGCCAGCAGCCAACTCCCCCCGGGAGGGTTCAACGAGCAGTACTTC.